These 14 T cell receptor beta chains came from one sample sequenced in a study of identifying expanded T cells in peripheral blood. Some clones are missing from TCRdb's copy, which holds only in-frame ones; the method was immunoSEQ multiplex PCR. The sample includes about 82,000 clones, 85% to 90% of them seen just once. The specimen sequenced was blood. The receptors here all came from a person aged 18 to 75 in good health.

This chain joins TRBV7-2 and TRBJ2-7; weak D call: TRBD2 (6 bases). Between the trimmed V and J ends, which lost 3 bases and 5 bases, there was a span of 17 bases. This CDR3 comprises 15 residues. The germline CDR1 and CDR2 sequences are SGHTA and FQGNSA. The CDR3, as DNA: TGTGCCAGCAGCTTTTTAGCGGCGAACCCCCACGAGCAGTACTTC. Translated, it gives CASSFLAANPHEQYF.

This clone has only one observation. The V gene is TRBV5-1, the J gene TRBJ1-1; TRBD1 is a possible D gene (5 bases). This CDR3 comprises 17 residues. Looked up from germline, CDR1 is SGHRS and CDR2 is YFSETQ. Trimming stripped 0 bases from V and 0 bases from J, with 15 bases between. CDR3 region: CASSLAPDRVLNTEAFF. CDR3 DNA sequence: TGCGCCAGCAGCTTGGCCCCCGACAGAGTCTTGAACACTGAAGCTTTCTTT.

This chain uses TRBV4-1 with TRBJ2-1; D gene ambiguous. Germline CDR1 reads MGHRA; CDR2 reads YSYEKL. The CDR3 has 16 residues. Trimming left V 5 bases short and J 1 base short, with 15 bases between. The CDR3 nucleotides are TGCGCCAGCAGCGAAAGGACCGTGATGTCCTACAATGAGCAGTTCTTC. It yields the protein CASSERTVMSYNEQFF.

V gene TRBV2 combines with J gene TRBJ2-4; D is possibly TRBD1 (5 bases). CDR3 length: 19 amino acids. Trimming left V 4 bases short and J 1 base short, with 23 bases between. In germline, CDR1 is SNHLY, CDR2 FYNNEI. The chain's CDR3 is CASSVRYPPGFMAKNIQYF. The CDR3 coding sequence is TGTGCCAGCAGTGTTCGGTATCCTCCAGGGTTCATGGCCAAAAACATTCAGTACTTC.

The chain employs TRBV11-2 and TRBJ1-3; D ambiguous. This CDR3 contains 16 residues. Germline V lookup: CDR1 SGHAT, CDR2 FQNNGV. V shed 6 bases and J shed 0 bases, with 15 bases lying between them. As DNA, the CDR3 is TGTGCCAGCAGACCCCGTGGAGGCTTCTCTGGAAACACCATATATTTT. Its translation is CASRPRGGFSGNTIYF.

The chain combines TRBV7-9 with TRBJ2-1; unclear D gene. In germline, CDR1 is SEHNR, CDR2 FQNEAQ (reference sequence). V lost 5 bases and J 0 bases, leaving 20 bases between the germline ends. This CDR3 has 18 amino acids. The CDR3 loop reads CASSMLGRLKSSYNEQFF. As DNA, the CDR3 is TGTGCCAGCAGCATGCTCGGACGACTCAAAAGCTCCTACAATGAGCAGTTCTTC.

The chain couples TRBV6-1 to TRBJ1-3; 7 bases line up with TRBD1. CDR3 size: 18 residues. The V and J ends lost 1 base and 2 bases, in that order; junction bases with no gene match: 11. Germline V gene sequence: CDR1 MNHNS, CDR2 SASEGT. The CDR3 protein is CASSEEMTGFFAGNTIYF. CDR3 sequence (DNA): TGTGCCAGCAGTGAAGAAATGACAGGGTTCTTTGCTGGAAACACCATATATTTT.

CDR3 coding DNA: TGTGCCATCAGTGAGTCGGATTCGGGGGGACAGCCCCAGCATTTT. Its translation: CAISESDSGGQPQHF. V is TRBV10-3 and J is TRBJ1-5, with a possible D match to TRBD1 (5 bases). Trimming took off 0 bases at V and 7 bases at J, with 13 bases between the two ends. This CDR3 contains 15 residues. Germline V gene data show CDR1 as ENHRY and CDR2 as SYGVKD.

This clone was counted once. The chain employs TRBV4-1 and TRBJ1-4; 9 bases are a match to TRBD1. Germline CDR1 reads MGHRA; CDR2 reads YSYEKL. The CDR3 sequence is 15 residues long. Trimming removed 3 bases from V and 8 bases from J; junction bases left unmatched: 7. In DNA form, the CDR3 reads TGCGCCAGCAGCCAGCCGGGACAGGGAGGAGAAAAACTGTTTTTT. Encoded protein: CASSQPGQGGEKLFF.

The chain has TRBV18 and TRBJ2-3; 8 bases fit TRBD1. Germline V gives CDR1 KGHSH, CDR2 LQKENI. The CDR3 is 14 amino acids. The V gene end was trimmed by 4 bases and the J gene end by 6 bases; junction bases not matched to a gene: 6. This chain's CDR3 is CASSRGQGGDTQYF. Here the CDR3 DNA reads TGTGCCAGCTCACGAGGACAGGGCGGGGATACGCAGTATTTT.

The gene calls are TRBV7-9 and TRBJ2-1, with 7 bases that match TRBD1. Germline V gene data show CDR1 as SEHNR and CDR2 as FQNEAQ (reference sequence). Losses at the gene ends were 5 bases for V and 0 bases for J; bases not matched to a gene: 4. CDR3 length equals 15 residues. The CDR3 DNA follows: TGTGCCAGCAGCACCACAGGGGCCTCCTACAATGAGCAGTTCTTC. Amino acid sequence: CASSTTGASYNEQFF.

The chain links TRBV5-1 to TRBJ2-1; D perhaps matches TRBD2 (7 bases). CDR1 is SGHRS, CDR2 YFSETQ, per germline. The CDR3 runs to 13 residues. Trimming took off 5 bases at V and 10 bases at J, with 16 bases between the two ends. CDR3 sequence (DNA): TGCGCCAGCAGTACTAACAGGGAGGGCGAGCAGTTCTTC. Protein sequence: CASSTNREGEQFF.

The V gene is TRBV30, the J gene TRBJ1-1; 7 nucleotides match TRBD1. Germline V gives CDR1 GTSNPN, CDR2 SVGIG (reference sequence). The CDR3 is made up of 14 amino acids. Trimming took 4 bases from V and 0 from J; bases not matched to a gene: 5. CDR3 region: CAWNAGGMNTEAFF. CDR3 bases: TGTGCCTGGAATGCAGGGGGTATGAACACTGAAGCTTTCTTT. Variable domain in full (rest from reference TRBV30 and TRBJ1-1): SQTIHQWPATLVQPVGSPLSLECTVEGTSNPNLYWYRQAAGRGLQLLFYSVGIGQISSEVPQNLSASRPQDRQFILSSKKLLLSDSGFYLCAWNAGGMNTEAFFGQGTRLTVV.

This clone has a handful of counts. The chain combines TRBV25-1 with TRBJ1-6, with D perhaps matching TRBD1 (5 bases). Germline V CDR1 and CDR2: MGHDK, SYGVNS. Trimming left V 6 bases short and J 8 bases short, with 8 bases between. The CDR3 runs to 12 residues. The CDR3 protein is CASRAGDSPLHF. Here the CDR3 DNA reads TGTGCCAGCAGAGCGGGGGATTCACCCCTCCACTTT.